The source of this TCR beta chain is a study of blood T cell repertoires in COVID-19. Study details: Collection of acute and convalescent COVID-19 samples took place in the United States, Italy and Spain. T cells, B-cell-depleted T cells, or PBMCs supplied cDNA or gDNA.

Assay: immunoSEQ multiplex PCR; the TCRdb copy retains only in-frame clones and omits some. The sample holds a few hundred thousand clones, more than 75% seen once. Cohort allocation depended upon clinical history that participants reported. Looked up from germline, CDR1 is MNHEY and CDR2 is SVGAGI. V shed 0 bases and J 7 bases; nucleotides not matched to a gene: 4. This CDR3 region has 15 residues. The sequenced sample consisted of PBMCs or T cells enriched from blood (not recorded which). The rearrangement uses TRBV6-5 and TRBJ1-5; TRBD1 agrees at 9 bases. The TCR originated in a woman aged 18 to 35 who had recovered from COVID-19. The CDR3 nucleotides read TGTGCCAGCAGTTACTCACCGGACAGGGGACAGCCCCAGCATTTT. Protein product: CASSYSPDRGQPQHF.